The 28 T cell receptor beta chains presented below share a single source sample, sequenced in a study of CD8 T cells in Susac syndrome. The authors reverse transcribed 0.5 to 1 ug RNA with random hexamers. TCRdb ran MiXCR on the immunoSEQ multiplex PCR reads and lists one entry per CDR3 protein. The profile shows about 190,000 distinct CDR3 sequences, roughly 92% of them singletons. The sequencing sample was made of CD4+ T cells from PBMCs. These receptors came from a human donor in good health.

The V gene is TRBV10-3, the J gene TRBJ1-6, with a weak D call TRBD1 (5 bases). Germline loops: CDR1 ENHRY, CDR2 SYGVKD. CDR3 size: 14 residues. V lost 7 bases and J lost 7, with 14 bases in between. CDR3 protein: CAINPSGENSPLHF. The CDR3 DNA reads as TGTGCCATCAACCCCTCGGGGGAGAATTCACCCCTCCACTTT.

This clonotype was observed once. The gene calls are TRBV6-1 and TRBJ1-6; 7 bases are a match to TRBD1. Germline loops: CDR1 MNHNS, CDR2 SASEGT. V lost 8 bases and J lost 10; bases outside the gene matches: 11. This CDR3 spans 14 amino acids. Here the CDR3 reads CASLDRAGGSPLHF. The CDR3 coding sequence is TGTGCCAGCCTCGACAGGGCCGGGGGATCACCCCTCCACTTT.

The chain combines TRBV4-3 with TRBJ1-2, with 9 bases aligning to TRBD1. This CDR3 comprises 15 residues. Trimming at V came to 0 bases and at J to 9 bases, leaving 8 bases not matched to a gene. In germline, CDR1 is LGHNA, CDR2 YSLEER. CDR3 amino acids: CASSQDGTGHRSYTF. The CDR3 DNA reads as TGCGCCAGCAGCCAAGATGGGACAGGGCATAGGAGCTACACCTTC.

The V call is TRBV7-9, the J call TRBJ1-1; 9 positions match TRBD1. The CDR3 is made up of 15 amino acids. In germline, CDR1 is SEHNR, CDR2 FQNEAQ (reference sequence). Trimming at V came to 5 bases and at J to 6 bases, leaving 10 bases not matched to a gene. The CDR3 loop is CASSPNRGRLAEAFF. The CDR3 nucleotides read TGTGCCAGCAGCCCGAACAGGGGGCGGTTGGCTGAAGCTTTCTTT.

This clonotype was detected once. The V and J genes are TRBV7-6 and TRBJ1-5; D is uncertain. This CDR3 is 14 amino acids long. Between the trimmed V and J ends, which lost 1 base and 0 bases, there was a span of 4 bases. Germline loops: CDR1 SGHVS, CDR2 FNYEAQ. CDR3 sequence: CASSLDASNQPQHF. The CDR3 nucleotides are TGTGCCAGCAGCTTAGATGCTAGCAATCAGCCCCAGCATTTT.

The gene calls are TRBV6-5 and TRBJ1-6; TRBD1 agrees at 9 bases. This CDR3 is 18 amino acids long. V dropped 3 bases and J dropped 0; count of bases not matched to a gene: 6. Germline CDR1 MNHEY, CDR2 SVGAGI. CDR3: CASSYDRGWSSYNSPLHF. DNA of the CDR3: TGTGCCAGCAGTTATGACAGGGGGTGGTCCTCCTATAATTCACCCCTCCACTTT.

J is TRBJ1-2 and V is TRBV5-1; D might be TRBD1 (6 bases). The CDR3 consists of 14 residues. Trimming stripped 1 base from V and 5 bases from J, with 12 bases between. Germline lookup yields CDR1 SGHRS and CDR2 YFSETQ. CDR3 DNA: TGCGCCAGCAGCTTGAACAGGGACCTATATGGCTACACCTTC. Its protein is CASSLNRDLYGYTF.

The chain combines TRBV28 with TRBJ2-7; D is undetermined. This CDR3 is built from 15 residues. The ends were cut back, 2 bases at V and 8 bases at J, with 19 bases in the middle. Germline CDR1 and CDR2: MDHEN and SYDVKM. The CDR3 reads CASSLSAPLLVKQYF. DNA for the CDR3: TGTGCCAGCAGTTTAAGCGCTCCCCTGCTAGTCAAGCAGTACTTC.

This rearrangement joins TRBV12-3 or TRBV12-4 to TRBJ2-4, with TRBD2 matching 11 bases. This CDR3 spans 16 amino acids. J was trimmed by 4 bases and V by 4 bases; bases with no gene match: 6. The CDR3 is CASSSLAGGPKNIQYF. In nucleotides, the CDR3 is TGTGCCAGCAGTTCATTAGCGGGGGGGCCTAAAAACATTCAGTACTTC.

This chain joins TRBV7-9 and TRBJ2-7; TRBD1 might be the D (6 bases). Trimming pared 5 bases from V and 4 bases from J, leaving 12 bases between. CDR1 is SEHNR and CDR2 is FQNEAQ in the germline V gene (reference sequence). This CDR3 spans 13 amino acids. CDR3 sequence: CASSVGQLYEQYF. CDR3 coding DNA: TGTGCCAGCAGCGTCGGACAGCTATACGAGCAGTACTTC.

The chain combines TRBV7-2 with TRBJ1-2, with a weak D call TRBD1 (5 bases). CDR1 and CDR2 (germline): SGHTA, FQGNSA. The CDR3 loop spans 15 amino acids. Trimming left V 5 bases short and J 2 bases short, with 15 bases between. The CDR3 reads CASSPGQIFNYGYTF. The CDR3 DNA reads TGTGCCAGCAGCCCGGGGCAAATTTTCAACTATGGCTACACCTTC.

The V and J genes are TRBV29-1 and TRBJ1-5; D is unresolved. Germline V CDR1 and CDR2: SQVTM, ANQGSEA. V gave up 5 bases and J gave up 4 bases, with 9 bases separating them. CDR3 length equals 12 residues. CDR3 DNA: TGCAGCGTTTCGGGCGTAAATCAGCCCCAGCATTTT. Translating it yields CSVSGVNQPQHF.

The V gene is TRBV7-2, the J gene TRBJ2-5; D remains ambiguous. Germline loops: CDR1 SGHTA, CDR2 FQGNSA. Between the trimmed V and J ends, which lost 3 bases and 2 bases, there was a span of 7 bases. The CDR3 extends over 13 amino acids. The CDR3 reads CASSFATQETQYF. As DNA, the CDR3 is TGTGCCAGCAGCTTCGCGACTCAAGAGACCCAGTACTTC.

The chain is built from TRBV20-1 and TRBJ1-1; no reliable D call. V shed 6 bases and J shed 13 bases, with 18 bases lying between them. Germline V gene data show CDR1 as DFQATT and CDR2 as SNEGSKA (reference sequence). CDR3 length equals 11 residues. The CDR3: CSAPPGEYVFF. CDR3 nucleotides: TGCAGTGCCCCGCCCGGGGAGTATGTTTTCTTT.

The chain employs TRBV29-1 and TRBJ2-5; D not resolved. CDR3 length: 11 amino acids. Germline CDR1 is SQVTM and CDR2 is ANQGSEA. The germline V and J ends were trimmed by 1 base and 5 bases, with 5 bases remaining between them. This chain's CDR3 is CSVEVMETQYF. The CDR3 nucleotides are TGCAGCGTTGAAGTTATGGAGACCCAGTACTTC. The complete variable domain, with remaining parts taken from reference TRBV29-1 and TRBJ2-5, reads SAVISQKPSRDICQRGTSLTIQCQVDSQVTMMFWYRQQPGQSLTLIATANQGSEATYESGFVIDKFPISRPNLTFSTLTVSNMSPEDSSIYLCSVEVMETQYFGPGTRLLVL.

The CDR3 sequence is CASSYASGGPNTGELFF. CDR3 sequence (DNA): TGTGCCAGCAGTTACGCTAGCGGGGGGCCCAACACCGGGGAGCTGTTTTTT. This rearrangement joins TRBV6-2 or TRBV6-3 to TRBJ2-2, with 11 bases aligning to TRBD2. Per the germline V gene, CDR1 is MNHEY and CDR2 is SVGEGT. V lost 2 bases, J lost 2 bases, and 4 bases stayed unmatched. The CDR3 contains 17 residues.

This clonotype was seen a single time. V and J are TRBV4-2 and TRBJ2-2; weak D call: TRBD2 (5 bases). Trimming removed 0 bases from V and 6 bases from J, with 11 bases in between. CDR3 length: 15 residues. CDR1 is LGHNA and CDR2 is YNFKEQ in the germline V gene. The CDR3 nucleotides read TGTGCCAGCAGCCAAGATTGGCTAGCCGCCGGGGAGCTGTTTTTT. Residues: CASSQDWLAAGELFF.

The V gene is TRBV28, the J gene TRBJ1-2; a possible D gene is TRBD1 (5 bases). CDR3 length equals 14 residues. The V end was cut by 7 bases, the J end by 8 bases, with 20 bases between. CDR1 is MDHEN and CDR2 is SYDVKM in the germline V gene. CDR3: CASKFQPGTKGYTF. CDR3 nucleotide sequence: TGTGCCAGCAAATTCCAACCGGGGACGAAGGGCTACACCTTC.

The genes are TRBV30 and TRBJ1-1; TRBD1 agrees at 12 bases. With 1 base clipped from V and 5 bases from J, the junction kept 8 bases outside the gene matches. In germline, CDR1 is GTSNPN, CDR2 SVGIG (reference sequence). This CDR3 has 16 residues. CDR3 region: CAWSAGTGGGRTEAFF. In DNA, the CDR3 is TGTGCCTGGAGTGCCGGGACAGGGGGCGGAAGGACTGAAGCTTTCTTT.

The chain links TRBV5-1 to TRBJ2-7; 7 bases map to TRBD2. The V segment lost 2 bases and the J segment 2 bases; nucleotides outside the gene matches: 13. Germline V CDR1 and CDR2: SGHRS, YFSETQ. The CDR3 is 17 residues long. CDR3 nucleotides: TGCGCCAGCAGCTTCCAGGCCGGGGGGTCTCCGACCTACGAGCAGTACTTC. It is translated as CASSFQAGGSPTYEQYF.

The rearrangement links TRBV2 to TRBJ1-1, with no clear D. This CDR3 is 12 amino acids long. Germline V CDR1 and CDR2: SNHLY, FYNNEI. The V end lost 1 base, the J end lost 13 bases, and 13 bases lay between the germline ends. CDR3: CASSEGQPKVFF. CDR3 in DNA: TGTGCCAGCAGTGAAGGCCAGCCCAAGGTTTTCTTT.

The J gene is TRBJ2-6, the V gene TRBV4-2, with D perhaps being TRBD1 or TRBD2 (5 bases each). The CDR3 is 19 residues long. Germline V gene data show CDR1 as LGHNA and CDR2 as YNFKEQ. V lost 4 bases and J 0 bases, leaving 19 bases between the germline ends. Written as DNA, the CDR3 is TGTGCCAGCAGCCCCAGGGAAGCGGCTATTTTCTCTGGGGCCAACGTCCTGACTTTC. Its translation: CASSPREAAIFSGANVLTF.

The chain links TRBV6-6 to TRBJ2-3; D may be TRBD1 or TRBD2 (6 bases each). CDR1 is MNHNY, CDR2 SVGAGI, per germline (reference sequence). V lost 7 bases, J lost 0 bases, and 11 bases lay in between. This CDR3 contains 14 residues. Written as DNA, the CDR3 is TGTGCCAGCACTAGGGGGGTCAGCACAGATACGCAGTATTTT. Translated, it gives CASTRGVSTDTQYF.

The rearrangement joins TRBV9 to TRBJ1-6, with 7 bases lining up with TRBD1. The CDR3 covers 15 residues. The trim removed 3 bases at V and 9 bases at J, leaving 9 bases unmatched. In germline, CDR1 is SGDLS, CDR2 YYNGEE. In DNA form, the CDR3 reads TGTGCCAGCAGCGAAGGAGACAGGGTGGGTTCACCCCTCCACTTT. Encoded protein: CASSEGDRVGSPLHF.

This rearrangement joins TRBV24-1 to TRBJ2-3; 12 positions match TRBD2. Germline CDR1 and CDR2: KGHDR and SFDVKD. V shed 7 bases and J 5 bases; nucleotides not matched to a gene: 3. The CDR3 contains 14 residues. DNA for the CDR3: TGTGCCACCAGACTAGCGGGGGGAGGAGATACGCAGTATTTT. Protein: CATRLAGGGDTQYF.

This chain connects TRBV27 to TRBJ1-2, with D uncertain. CDR1 is MNHEY, CDR2 SMNVEV, per germline (reference sequence). CDR3 length equals 12 residues. Trimming left V 6 bases short and J 4 bases short, with 9 bases between. In DNA form, the CDR3 reads TGTGCCAGCAGCCCTTGGGGCTATGGCTACACCTTC. This translates into CASSPWGYGYTF.

The rearrangement uses TRBV28 and TRBJ2-7; a possible D gene is TRBD2 (6 bases). The V end was cut by 5 bases, the J end by 4 bases, with 24 bases between. The germline gives CDR1 MDHEN, CDR2 SYDVKM. The CDR3 has 17 amino acids. CDR3 residues: CASSHLITEEGNYEQYV. The DNA of the CDR3 is TGTGCCAGCAGTCATTTAATTACTGAGGAGGGAAATTACGAGCAGTACGTC.

The genes are TRBV12-3 or TRBV12-4 and TRBJ1-1; TRBD1 is a possible D gene (5 bases). V lost 5 bases and J 2 bases, leaving 15 bases between the germline ends. The CDR3 consists of 15 residues. The CDR3: CASSPRQWGNTEAFF. The CDR3 DNA follows: TGTGCCAGCAGTCCCCGACAGTGGGGAAACACTGAAGCTTTCTTT.